Following are 3 T cell receptor beta chains from one sample sequenced in a study of OX40 agonist ivuxolimab in advanced cancers. Library prep was done by the immunoSEQ multiplex PCR assay. The clones in this table, taken by TCRdb from immuneACCESS, are in-frame only. Not every clone is retained; where verified, under half of the shortfall comes from an unresolved V gene, and the cause of the rest is unknown. The sample data list 65,000 to 75,000 clones, and roughly 90% of these were observed just once. Together, the top ten hold 0.75% to 1% of the sample. The source material was CD4+ or CD8+ T cells sorted from blood, sampled in a trial of the OX40 agonist ivuxolimab. Receptors were obtained from an adult with an advanced solid tumor such as melanoma, head and neck, liver or kidney cancer.

This clone was picked up a small number of times. V and J are TRBV30 and TRBJ1-5; no definite D call. The CDR3 is 14 residues long. Between the trimmed V and J ends, which lost 0 bases and 4 bases, there was a span of 10 bases. Germline V CDR1 and CDR2: GTSNPN, SVGIG (reference sequence). The CDR3 DNA sequence: TGTGCCTGGAGTGTACCCGGGGTGAATCAGCCCCAGCATTTT. Protein product: CAWSVPGVNQPQHF.

This chain links TRBV7-9 with TRBJ2-5, with 7 nucleotides matching TRBD1. The V gene's germline CDR1 is SEHNR and CDR2 FQNEAQ (reference sequence). The CDR3 runs to 15 residues. V shed 5 bases, J shed 0 bases, and the junction held 6 bases outside the gene matches. In DNA, the CDR3 is TGTGCCAGCAGCAGGACAGGAATGTACCAAGAGACCCAGTACTTC. This sequence encodes CASSRTGMYQETQYF.

As regards this clone: The same CDR3 also results from other DNA sequences found in this sample. The V and J genes are TRBV6-5 and TRBJ2-7, with 10 bases lining up with TRBD1. The CDR3 is made up of 14 amino acids. Germline V lookup: CDR1 MNHEY, CDR2 SVGAGI. J gave up 4 bases and V 6 bases, and 6 bases lay outside the gene matches. CDR3 in amino acids: CASSPGTGVYEQYF. The CDR3 DNA is TGTGCCAGCAGCCCCGGGACAGGGGTATACGAGCAGTACTTC.